The following is a TCR beta chain sequence with its context. Antigen: not known. Sequencing used immunoSEQ multiplex PCR; TCRdb keeps in-frame clones, though not all of them. The table lists 90,000 to 130,000 clones, roughly 90% of them singletons. Between the trimmed V and J ends, which lost 0 bases and 0 bases, there was a span of 14 bases. Germline V CDR1 and CDR2: LGHNA, YNFKEQ. This CDR3 is built from 18 residues. This sample is part of a study of OX40 agonist ivuxolimab in advanced cancers. Study in general: Patients in the trial were receiving intravenous ivuxolimab every 2 weeks, at doses of 0.01 to 10 mg/kg. Three patients showed partial responses: one hepatocellular carcinoma and two cutaneous melanoma cases.

Study observations and caveats: Not determined was the antigen specificity of the expanded peripheral T cells.

Blood was sampled at baseline, cycle 4 day 1, and cycle 7 day 1. Sample: CD4+ or CD8+ T cells sorted from blood, taken in a trial of the OX40 agonist ivuxolimab. The chain carries TRBV4-2 and TRBJ2-2; possibly TRBD1 for D (5 bases). This sequence originates from an adult with an advanced solid tumor such as melanoma, head and neck, liver or kidney cancer. The CDR3 here is CASSQDRGGIANTGELFF. The DNA of the CDR3 is TGTGCCAGCAGCCAAGATAGGGGCGGAATCGCGAACACCGGGGAGCTGTTTTTT.